This TCR beta chain was sequenced during a study of CD8 T cells in Susac syndrome. The CDR3 spans 16 residues. V was shortened by 0 bases and J by 2 bases, with 12 bases between the two germline ends. Random hexamers were used to reverse transcribe the RNA input (0.5 to 1 ug). One entry per CDR3 protein results from TCRdb running MiXCR on the immunoSEQ multiplex PCR reads. This repertoire shows around 220,000 distinct CDR3 sequences, 80% to 95% found once; its top ten account for about 0.12%. This TCR was sampled from a human donor with multiple sclerosis. V and J are TRBV12-3 or TRBV12-4 and TRBJ2-3; the D gene could be TRBD1 or TRBD2 (5 bases each). The specimen sequenced was CD8+ T cells from PBMCs. The DNA of the CDR3 is TGTGCCAGCAGTTTAGCGCTGGGGGAATTCACAGATACGCAGTATTTT. Protein sequence: CASSLALGEFTDTQYF.